A single sample is the source of the 32 T cell receptor beta chains below, sequenced in a study of T cells after yellow fever vaccination. From the 5' RACE reads, TCRdb called clonotypes with MiXCR, one entry per CDR3 protein. The sample lists about 360,000 distinct CDR3 sequences; about 6% were seen once. Material: PBMCs, obtained 5 days after the yellow fever booster vaccination. The receptors originated from a man under 40 who received the YFV17D yellow fever vaccine.

Ten or more counts support this clonotype. The rearrangement uses TRBV27 and TRBJ2-2; tentative D call: TRBD2 (5 bases). The ends were cut back, 5 bases at V and 4 bases at J, with 17 bases in the middle. CDR3 size: 16 residues. CDR1 is MNHEY and CDR2 is SMNVEV in the germline V gene (reference sequence). The CDR3 reads CASSHLDSRPTGELFF. CDR3 in DNA: TGTGCCAGCAGTCACCTGGACTCCCGACCCACCGGGGAGCTGTTTTTT.

The sample holds many counts of this clonotype. The chain uses TRBV10-3 and TRBJ2-3, with 8 bases matching TRBD2. CDR3 length: 16 residues. V was pared by 2 bases and J by 4 bases, with 8 bases of the junction left unmatched. CDR1 and CDR2 (germline): ENHRY, SYGVKD. The DNA for the CDR3 is TGTGCCATCAGTGAGCCCCCCGGACTAGCCGCAGATACGCAGTATTTT. Protein: CAISEPPGLAADTQYF.

This clonotype was picked up many times. This sequence joins TRBV12-3 or TRBV12-4 and TRBJ2-7; the D is unclear. CDR3 length: 14 residues. V was trimmed by 3 bases and J by 0 bases, leaving 9 bases between them. For the CDR3, the DNA is TGTGCCAGCAGTTTGGGGTCACGCTCCTACGAGCAGTACTTC. It yields the protein CASSLGSRSYEQYF.

The sample holds many counts of this clonotype. The chain joins TRBV7-2 to TRBJ2-3, with 11 bases matching TRBD2. This CDR3 is 15 amino acids long. V lost 4 bases, J lost 3 bases, and 3 bases stayed unmatched. Looked up from germline, CDR1 is SGHTA and CDR2 is FQGNSA. Here the CDR3 reads CASSSRLAGTDTQYF. The CDR3 bases are TGTGCCAGCAGCTCCCGACTAGCGGGGACAGATACGCAGTATTTT. Full variable domain (rest looked up from reference TRBV7-2 and TRBJ2-3): GAGVSQSPSNKVTEKGKDVELRCDPISGHTALYWYRQSLGQGLEFLIYFQGNSAPDKSGLPSDRFSAERTGGSVSTLTIQRTQQEDSAVYLCASSSRLAGTDTQYFGPGTRLTVL.

At least ten counts were recorded for this clonotype. The chain is built from TRBV7-9 and TRBJ2-3, with 12 bases lining up with TRBD2. This CDR3 comprises 16 residues. Germline loops: CDR1 SEHNR, CDR2 FQNEAQ (reference sequence). V shed 5 bases and J 5 bases; nucleotides not matched to a gene: 8. CDR3 amino acids: CASSIASGRARDTQYF. The CDR3 coding sequence is TGTGCCAGCAGCATCGCTAGCGGGAGGGCTCGAGATACGCAGTATTTT.

This clonotype appeared a few times. The gene calls are TRBV20-1 and TRBJ1-1; D is unclear. The germline V and J ends were trimmed by 6 bases and 1 base, with 27 bases remaining between them. Germline-derived CDR1 and CDR2 are DFQATT and SNEGSKA (reference sequence). The CDR3 is 18 amino acids. This chain's CDR3 is CSADQTIWFIQPNTEAFF. The CDR3 nucleotides are TGCAGTGCCGACCAAACAATTTGGTTTATCCAGCCGAACACTGAAGCTTTCTTT.

This clonotype was counted at least ten times. The chain carries TRBV6-2 or TRBV6-3 and TRBJ2-7; D gene uncertain. The CDR3 totals 11 residues. The V gene lost 5 bases and the J gene lost 11 bases, with 13 bases spanning the gap. The germline V gene has CDR1 MNHEY and CDR2 SVGEGT. This chain's CDR3 is CASSLSDIEYF. The CDR3 nucleotides are TGTGCCAGCAGTCTGAGCGATATCGAGTACTTC.

This clonotype has just a few counts. The chain employs TRBV6-1 and TRBJ2-7, with 10 bases fitting TRBD2. V lost 6 bases, J lost 5 bases, and 10 bases stayed unmatched. CDR1 and CDR2 from the germline V gene are MNHNS and SASEGT. This CDR3 has 15 amino acids. The CDR3 loop reads CASRSLAGVPDEQYF. CDR3 bases: TGTGCCAGCAGATCTCTAGCGGGAGTCCCCGACGAGCAGTACTTC.

This clonotype was picked up many times. CDR3 DNA: TGTGCCGGAAAGACTAGCGTCCAAGAGACCCAGTACTTC. This gives the protein CAGKTSVQETQYF. This chain uses TRBV5-4 with TRBJ2-5; 8 bases map to TRBD2. Per the germline V gene, CDR1 is SGHNT and CDR2 is YYREEE (reference sequence). The trim removed 10 bases at V and 1 base at J, leaving 6 bases unmatched. This CDR3 has 13 amino acids.

This clonotype was seen a few times. The chain combines TRBV6-1 with TRBJ2-5; 8 positions agree with TRBD2. Germline V gene lookup returns CDR1 MNHNS and CDR2 SASEGT. The CDR3 length is 15 residues. The V gene end was trimmed by 7 bases and the J gene end by 4 bases; junction bases not matched to a gene: 11. In nucleotides, the CDR3 is TGTGCCAGCACCCCTCGAGTTCTAGCGGGAGAGACCCAGTACTTC. It is translated as CASTPRVLAGETQYF.

A few counts support this clonotype. CDR3 nucleotides: TGTGCCAGCAGCGTAGGGGAGGGAGCGAACACCGGGGAGCTGTTTTTT. This codes for CASSVGEGANTGELFF. The chain uses TRBV9 and TRBJ2-2; 7 bases are shared with TRBD2. The V segment lost 0 bases and the J segment 0 bases; nucleotides outside the gene matches: 2. Germline V CDR1 and CDR2: SGDLS, YYNGEE. This CDR3 region has 16 residues.

The chain joins TRBV11-2 to TRBJ1-6; no clear D gene. Trimming shortened V by 5 bases and J by 1 base, and 18 bases separated the two germline ends. Germline CDR1 reads SGHAT; CDR2 reads FQNNGV. The CDR3 runs to 18 residues. The CDR3 sequence: CASSPLPLIGSYNSPLHF. DNA of the CDR3: TGTGCCAGCAGCCCTCTCCCTCTCATTGGGTCCTATAATTCACCCCTCCACTTT.

J is TRBJ2-7 and V is TRBV27, with D tentatively TRBD1 (5 bases). V lost 7 bases, J lost 6 bases, and 19 bases lay in between. This CDR3 is 14 amino acids long. Germline V gene data show CDR1 as MNHEY and CDR2 as SMNVEV (reference sequence). The chain's CDR3 is CASTLWGGQGEQYF. CDR3 sequence (DNA): TGTGCCAGCACCTTGTGGGGTGGCCAGGGCGAGCAGTACTTC.

This clonotype was counted at least ten times. The rearrangement joins TRBV20-1 to TRBJ2-1; 9 bases map to TRBD2. Germline CDR1 reads DFQATT; CDR2 reads SNEGSKA (reference sequence). The CDR3 totals 15 residues. The V and J ends lost 1 base and 7 bases, in that order; junction bases with no gene match: 8. CDR3 in amino acids: CSARAGAGGSNEQFF. As DNA, the CDR3 is TGCAGTGCTAGAGCGGGGGCGGGAGGGTCAAATGAGCAGTTCTTC.

This clonotype has just a few counts. This chain connects TRBV14 to TRBJ1-1; D might be TRBD1 (6 bases). V was shortened by 4 bases and J by 4 bases, with 16 bases between the two germline ends. The V gene's germline CDR1 is SGHDN and CDR2 FVKESK. The CDR3 runs 15 residues. CDR3 region: CASSPWGLSGTEAFF. CDR3 nucleotides: TGTGCCAGCAGCCCATGGGGGCTGTCAGGCACTGAAGCTTTCTTT.

This clonotype has ten or more counts. The CDR3 region has the DNA TGTGCCAGCAGTTATTTCCACGAGCAGTACTTC. Translated, it gives CASSYFHEQYF. The chain has TRBV6-2 or TRBV6-3 and TRBJ2-7, with D uncertain. The CDR3 is 11 residues long. V lost 3 bases, J lost 5 bases, and 5 bases lay in between. Looked up from germline, CDR1 is MNHEY and CDR2 is SVGEGT.

In its sample, this clonotype was seen many times. The genes are TRBV28 and TRBJ2-7; tentatively, D is TRBD1 (6 bases). CDR1 MDHEN and CDR2 SYDVKM come from the germline V gene. With 5 bases removed from V and 4 bases from J, the gap between germline ends came to 9 bases. The CDR3 has 12 amino acids. For the CDR3, the DNA is TGTGCCAGCAGTCGCAGGGGTTACGAGCAGTACTTC. Amino acids: CASSRRGYEQYF.

The chain combines TRBV23-1 with TRBJ1-5; D unclear. TRBV23-1 is designated an ORF whose function remains uncertain. CDR3 length: 17 residues. The ends were cut back, 0 bases at V and 0 bases at J, with 12 bases in the middle. The CDR3 spells CASSQSRGVHSNQPQHF. CDR3 coding DNA: TGCGCCAGCAGTCAATCCCGCGGAGTACATAGCAATCAGCCCCAGCATTTT.

The V gene is TRBV7-2, the J gene TRBJ2-1; D tentatively reads TRBD1 or TRBD2 (5 bases each). Trimming removed 5 bases at V and 2 bases at J, with 16 bases between. CDR3 length equals 16 residues. Germline loops: CDR1 SGHTA, CDR2 FQGNSA. CDR3 DNA sequence: TGTGCCAGCAGCCGAGGGGTGGTGGGACCCTACAATGAGCAGTTCTTC. Amino acids: CASSRGVVGPYNEQFF.

There are many counts of this clonotype. The V and J genes are TRBV29-1 and TRBJ1-1, with 8 bases identical to TRBD1. The CDR3 extends over 14 amino acids. V lost 5 bases, J lost 4 bases, and 9 bases stayed unmatched. CDR1 and CDR2 (germline): SQVTM, ANQGSEA. CDR3 nucleotides: TGCAGCGTTTCAAAGACAGGGGAGGGCACTGAAGCTTTCTTT. Translated: CSVSKTGEGTEAFF.

The rearrangement links TRBV20-1 to TRBJ2-1, with a possible D match to TRBD2 (5 bases). Per the germline V gene, CDR1 is DFQATT and CDR2 is SNEGSKA (reference sequence). V was trimmed by 5 bases and J by 8 bases, leaving 22 bases between them. The CDR3 runs to 15 residues. CDR3 loop: CSAGRGPAADYEQFF. The CDR3, as DNA: TGCAGTGCTGGGAGAGGTCCCGCGGCTGACTATGAGCAGTTCTTC.

The chain combines TRBV3-1 with TRBJ2-2; 10 bases agree with TRBD1. This CDR3 comprises 17 residues. Germline CDR1 is LGHDT and CDR2 is YNNKEL (reference sequence). J lost 6 bases, V lost 1 base, and 8 bases had no gene match. In DNA, the CDR3 is TGTGCCAGCAGCCAAGCCGGGACAGGGGTTCAAGCCGGGGAGCTGTTTTTT. Translated: CASSQAGTGVQAGELFF.

The rearrangement joins TRBV7-2 to TRBJ2-3; D could derive from TRBD1 or TRBD2 (6 bases each). The V end lost 3 bases, the J end lost 3 bases, and 16 bases lay between the germline ends. This CDR3 is built from 16 residues. Germline CDR1 SGHTA, CDR2 FQGNSA. The CDR3 DNA reads TGTGCCAGCAGCTTTCGGGGGACACCCAGAACAGATACGCAGTATTTT. This translates into CASSFRGTPRTDTQYF.

This clonotype occurred many times. V and J are TRBV7-2 and TRBJ2-3; a weak D match, TRBD2 (5 bases). The V end lost 3 bases, the J end lost 5 bases, and 6 bases lay between the germline ends. From germline, CDR1 is SGHTA and CDR2 FQGNSA. The CDR3 consists of 12 residues. In DNA, the CDR3 is TGTGCCAGCAGCTTCGGACTAGATACGCAGTATTTT. Residues: CASSFGLDTQYF.

Here the CDR3 DNA reads TGTGCCATCAGTTTCTGGCGGGAGGGCCCTATTAGCACAGATACGCAGTATTTT. Amino acid sequence: CAISFWREGPISTDTQYF. The genes are TRBV10-3 and TRBJ2-3; 9 bases are shared with TRBD2. The ends lost 5 bases at V and 0 bases at J; junction bases unmatched: 12. CDR1 is ENHRY and CDR2 is SYGVKD in the germline V gene. This CDR3 is 18 amino acids long.

This clonotype was counted a few times. The V gene is TRBV29-1, the J gene TRBJ2-1; 9 bases map to TRBD1. Per the germline V gene, CDR1 is SQVTM and CDR2 is ANQGSEA. V gave up 3 bases and J gave up 8 bases; unmatched junction bases: 11. The CDR3 sequence is 15 residues long. The CDR3 nucleotides read TGCAGCGTTGAGGCCAGGACAGGGGTATGGGATGAGCAGTTCTTC. Translating it yields CSVEARTGVWDEQFF.

This chain joins TRBV7-2 and TRBJ2-2, with D tentatively TRBD2 (6 bases). CDR3 length: 16 residues. V lost 4 bases, J lost 4 bases, and 16 bases lay in between. Looked up from germline, CDR1 is SGHTA and CDR2 is FQGNSA. CDR3 nucleotides: TGTGCCAGCAGCTATGGGACTGGGACTTTCACCGGGGAGCTGTTTTTT. Its protein product is CASSYGTGTFTGELFF.

There are a few counts of this clonotype. CDR3 protein: CSARPGHRTSMYEQFF. For the CDR3, the DNA is TGCAGTGCAAGGCCGGGACATAGGACTAGCATGTATGAGCAGTTCTTC. The rearrangement links TRBV20-1 to TRBJ2-1; 8 bases match TRBD2. Looked up from germline, CDR1 is DFQATT and CDR2 is SNEGSKA (reference sequence). The J segment lost 8 bases and the V segment lost 6 bases, leaving 18 bases of the junction unmatched. The CDR3 runs 16 residues.

V and J are TRBV4-2 and TRBJ2-7; D is uncertain. The V end lost 0 bases, the J end lost 2 bases, and 8 bases lay between the germline ends. Germline V gene data show CDR1 as LGHNA and CDR2 as YNFKEQ. This CDR3 is 14 amino acids long. CDR3 sequence: CASSQDKGTYEQYF. CDR3 DNA sequence: TGTGCCAGCAGCCAAGATAAAGGGACCTACGAGCAGTACTTC.

Points on this clonotype: Sequence at one end of the junction differs from germline and may be a read error. This chain connects TRBV12-3 or TRBV12-4 to TRBJ2-1; maybe TRBD2 (7 bases). This CDR3 region has 15 residues. CDR3 amino acids: CASRGAGVPGNEHFF. The DNA for the CDR3 is TGTGCCAGCAGGGGGGCGGGAGTTCCCGGCAATGAGCACTTCTTC.

Comment on this clonotype: This could be a read error, since a much larger clone is one nucleotide away. The rearrangement links TRBV7-2 to TRBJ2-5; D might be TRBD1 (6 bases). The CDR3 consists of 13 residues. The germline V gene has CDR1 SGHTA and CDR2 FQGNSA. The CDR3 reads CASSTGQIGAQCF. CDR3 DNA sequence: TGTGCCAGCAGCACAGGGCAAATCGGTGCCCAGTGCTTC.

The sample holds many counts of this clonotype. CDR3 loop: CASSPSQGTEQYF. The DNA for the CDR3 is TGCGCCAGCAGCCCAAGCCAAGGGACCGAGCAGTACTTC. The J gene is TRBJ2-7, the V gene TRBV5-1; D might be TRBD1 or TRBD2, each matching 5 bases. The CDR3 has 13 amino acids. V was shortened by 4 bases and J by 6 bases, with 14 bases between the two germline ends. The germline CDR1 and CDR2 sequences are SGHRS and YFSETQ.